The rows below give T cell receptor beta chains drawn from one sample of a study of CD8 T cells in ankylosing spondylitis. One entry per CDR3 protein, called by TCRdb with MiXCR from the 5' RACE reads. The table includes some 200,000 distinct CDR3 sequences, 9.5% to 15% detected once. Specimen: blood, either unsorted or a sorted T cell fraction (not recorded which). All receptors derive from a male donor with ankylosing spondylitis or in good health (not recorded which). CDR3s leave out the opening cysteine and the closing phenylalanine or tryptophan. The order of the fields is V gene, clone size, CDR3 protein. Size is omitted from some rows. Given values are once, few, many or a class for expanded clones.

>TRBV30|NA
AWSLGQGGQPQH
>TRBV5-6|NA
ASSLQGARGSPLH
>TRBV20-1|many
SARGPGLADYNEQF
>TRBV19|few
ASSFGTGGQPQH
>TRBV4-1|many
ASSQDDPDTQY
>TRBV11-2|many
ASSPTRPSYNEQF
>TRBV5-6|NA
ASTIYRASNYGYT
>TRBV2|few
ASTEGLAAQETQY
>TRBV7-6|few
ASSLAEEGGSPLH
>TRBV11-2|NA
ASSPKDSLTHPSGELF
>TRBV7-8|NA
ASSLDRNQETQY
>TRBV10-3|few
AINQTNAVRTADVKNIQY
>TRBV25-1|many
ASSEYRGTANEAF
>TRBV12-3/TRBV12-4|few
ASSLSPGQSEQY
>TRBV4-1|NA
ASGSGDRDRNQPQH
>TRBV30|few
AWSGAASSYNEQF